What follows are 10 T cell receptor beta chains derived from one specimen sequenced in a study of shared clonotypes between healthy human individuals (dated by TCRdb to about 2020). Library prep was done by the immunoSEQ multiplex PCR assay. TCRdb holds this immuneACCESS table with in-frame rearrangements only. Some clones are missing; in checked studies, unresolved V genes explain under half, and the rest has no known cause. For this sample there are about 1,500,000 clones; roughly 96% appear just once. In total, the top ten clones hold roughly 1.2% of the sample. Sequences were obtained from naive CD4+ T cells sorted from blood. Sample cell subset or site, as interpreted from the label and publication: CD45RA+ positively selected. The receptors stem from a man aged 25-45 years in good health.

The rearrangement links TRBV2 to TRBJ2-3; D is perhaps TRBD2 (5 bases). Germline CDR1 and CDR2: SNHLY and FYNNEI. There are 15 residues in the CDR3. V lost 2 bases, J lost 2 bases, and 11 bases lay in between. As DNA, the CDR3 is TGTGCCAGCAGTGAAATCGTCGGGAACACAGATACGCAGTATTTT. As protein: CASSEIVGNTDTQYF.

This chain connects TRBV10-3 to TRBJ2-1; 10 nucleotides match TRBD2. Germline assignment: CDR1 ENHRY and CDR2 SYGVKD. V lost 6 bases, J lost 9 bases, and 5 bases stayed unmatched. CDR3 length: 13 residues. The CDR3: CAISGTSVPEQFF. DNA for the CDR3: TGTGCCATCAGCGGGACTAGCGTTCCTGAGCAGTTCTTC.

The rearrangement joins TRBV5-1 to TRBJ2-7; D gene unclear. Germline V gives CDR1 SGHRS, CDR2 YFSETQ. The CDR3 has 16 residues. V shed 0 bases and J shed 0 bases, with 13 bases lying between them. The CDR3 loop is CASSLVGGGVSYEQYF. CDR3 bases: TGCGCCAGCAGCTTGGTGGGTGGCGGAGTCTCCTACGAGCAGTACTTC.

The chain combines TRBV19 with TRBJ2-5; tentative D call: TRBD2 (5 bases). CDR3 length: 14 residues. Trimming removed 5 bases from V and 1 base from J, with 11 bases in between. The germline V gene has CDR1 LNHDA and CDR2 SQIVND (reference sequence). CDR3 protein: CASSHTRSQETQYF. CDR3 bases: TGTGCCAGTAGTCACACTAGATCCCAAGAGACCCAGTACTTC.

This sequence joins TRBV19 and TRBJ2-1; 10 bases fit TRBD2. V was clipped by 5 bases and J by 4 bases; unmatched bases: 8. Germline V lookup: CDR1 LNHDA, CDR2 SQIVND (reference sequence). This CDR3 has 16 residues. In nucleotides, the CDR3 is TGTGCCAGTAGTTCTCGGACTAGCGGAGGTTACAATGAGCAGTTCTTC. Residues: CASSSRTSGGYNEQFF.

CDR3 protein: CASSLQGLAGTYEQYF. CDR3 nucleotide sequence: TGTGCCAGCAGCCTACAAGGACTAGCGGGAACCTACGAGCAGTACTTC. The V and J genes are TRBV7-2 and TRBJ2-7; 12 bases align to TRBD2. This CDR3 has 16 residues. The junction had 7 bases not matched to a gene; V was cut back by 5 bases and J by 2 bases. CDR1 SGHTA and CDR2 FQGNSA come from the germline V gene.

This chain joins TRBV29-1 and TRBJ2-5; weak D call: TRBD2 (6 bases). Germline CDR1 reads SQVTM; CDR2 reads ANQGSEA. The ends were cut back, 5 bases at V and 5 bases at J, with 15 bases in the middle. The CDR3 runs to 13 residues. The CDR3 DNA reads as TGCAGCGTTCTCGGGAGCCTAAGGGAGACCCAGTACTTC. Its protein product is CSVLGSLRETQYF.

This chain's CDR3 is CASSPGTGRRETQYF. In DNA form, the CDR3 reads TGTGCCAGCAGTCCGGGGACTGGGAGAAGGGAGACCCAGTACTTC. The V call is TRBV7-2, the J call TRBJ2-5, with D possibly TRBD2 on 6 matching bases. The CDR3 sequence is 15 residues long. Trimming stripped 6 bases from V and 5 bases from J, with 19 bases between. Per germline, CDR1 SGHTA and CDR2 FQGNSA. Based on the CDR3 plus reference TRBV7-2 and TRBJ2-5, the full variable domain is GAGVSQSPSNKVTEKGKDVELRCDPISGHTALYWYRQSLGQGLEFLIYFQGNSAPDKSGLPSDRFSAERTGGSVSTLTIQRTQQEDSAVYLCASSPGTGRRETQYFGPGTRLLVL.

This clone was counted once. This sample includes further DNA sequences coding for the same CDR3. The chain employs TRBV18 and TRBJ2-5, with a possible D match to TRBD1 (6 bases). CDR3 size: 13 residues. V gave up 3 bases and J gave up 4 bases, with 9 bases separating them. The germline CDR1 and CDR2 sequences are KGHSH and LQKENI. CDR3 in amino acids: CASSPQGLETQYF. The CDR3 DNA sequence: TGTGCCAGCTCACCTCAGGGGTTAGAGACCCAGTACTTC.

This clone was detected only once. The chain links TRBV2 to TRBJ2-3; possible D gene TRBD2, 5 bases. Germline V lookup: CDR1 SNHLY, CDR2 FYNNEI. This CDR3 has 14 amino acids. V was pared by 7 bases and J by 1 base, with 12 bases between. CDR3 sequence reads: CASNLDSGTDTQYF. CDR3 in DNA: TGTGCCAGCAATTTGGATAGCGGCACAGATACGCAGTATTTT.